This T cell receptor (beta chain) was sequenced in a study of T cells after yellow fever vaccination. Across the whole study: Low-cell-number fractions were prepared with SMART-Seq v4 Ultra Low Input.

The V gene lost 2 bases and the J gene lost 0 bases, with 7 bases spanning the gap. CDR3 length equals 15 residues. It was through 5'RACE template switching that TCR cDNA was made, with a universal primer site and UMIs added. Each CDR3 protein gets one entry after TCRdb re-called the 5' RACE reads with MiXCR. The profile covers some 560,000 distinct CDR3 sequences, with 19% appearing a single time and roughly an eighth taken by the ten largest. This clonotype was seen at least ten times. The material was PBMCs, obtained 15 days after the yellow fever booster vaccination. The source is a man aged 25-40 years who received the YFV17D yellow fever vaccine. The genes are TRBV12-3 or TRBV12-4 and TRBJ2-2, with unresolved D. The DNA for the CDR3 is TGTGCCAGCAGTTTAAGGCAGGCGAACACCGGGGAGCTGTTTTTT. The encoded protein is CASSLRQANTGELFF.